This T cell receptor (beta chain) was obtained from a study of blood T cell repertoires in COVID-19. Trimming took 4 bases from V and 1 from J, leaving 10 bases between them. This CDR3 has 13 amino acids. Per germline, CDR1 GTSNPN and CDR2 SVGIG (reference sequence). Clones were read by immunoSEQ multiplex PCR, and TCRdb kept only the in-frame ones, dropping some. This sample has around 95,000 clones; 70% to 90% occur once, and the top ten carry around 13%. This rearrangement joins TRBV30 to TRBJ1-1; D is unclear. The sequence came from a human donor in a cohort sampled during active COVID-19. The specimen was peripheral blood. The CDR3 here is CAWTAQPNTEAFF. CDR3 DNA sequence: TGTGCCTGGACGGCACAGCCGAACACTGAAGCTTTCTTT.